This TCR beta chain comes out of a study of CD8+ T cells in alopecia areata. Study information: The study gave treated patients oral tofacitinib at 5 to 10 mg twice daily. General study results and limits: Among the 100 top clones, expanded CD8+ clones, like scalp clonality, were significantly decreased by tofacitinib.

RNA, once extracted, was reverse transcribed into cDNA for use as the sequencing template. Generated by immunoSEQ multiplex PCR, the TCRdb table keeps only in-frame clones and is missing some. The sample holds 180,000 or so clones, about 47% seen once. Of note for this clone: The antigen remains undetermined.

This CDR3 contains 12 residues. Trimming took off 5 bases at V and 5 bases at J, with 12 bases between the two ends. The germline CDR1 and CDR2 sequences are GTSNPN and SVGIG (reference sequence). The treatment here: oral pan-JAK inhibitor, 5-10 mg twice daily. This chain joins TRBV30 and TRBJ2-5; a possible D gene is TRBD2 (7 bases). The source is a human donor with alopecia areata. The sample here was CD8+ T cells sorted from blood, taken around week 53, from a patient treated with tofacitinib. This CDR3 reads CAWGPGGETQYF. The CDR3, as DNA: TGTGCCTGGGGCCCGGGGGGCGAGACCCAGTACTTC.